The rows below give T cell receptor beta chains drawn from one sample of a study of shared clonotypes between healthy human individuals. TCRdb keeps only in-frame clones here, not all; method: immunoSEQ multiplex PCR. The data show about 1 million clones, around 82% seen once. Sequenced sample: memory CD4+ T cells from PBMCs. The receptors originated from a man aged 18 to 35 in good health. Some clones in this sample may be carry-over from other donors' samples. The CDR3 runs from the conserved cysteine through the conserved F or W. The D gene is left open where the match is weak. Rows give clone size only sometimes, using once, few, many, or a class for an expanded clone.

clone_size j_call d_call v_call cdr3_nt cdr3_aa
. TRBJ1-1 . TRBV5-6 TGTGCCAGCAGCGCCGTAGTAGGGGAAGCTTTCTTT CASSAVVGEAFF
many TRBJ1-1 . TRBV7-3 TGTGCCAGCAGCCAGGTTAAGAACACTGAAGCTTTCTTT CASSQVKNTEAFF
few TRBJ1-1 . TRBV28 TGTGCCAGCAGTTTCCTTTGGCAGCAACCTCAGGACACTGAAGCTTTCTTT CASSFLWQQPQDTEAFF
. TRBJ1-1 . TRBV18 TGTGCCAGCTCACTTACCCTAACAGGGAACACTGAAGCTTTCTTT CASSLTLTGNTEAFF
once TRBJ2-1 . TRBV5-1 TGCGCCAGCAGCTTCCTAGGGGGCTCCTACAATGAGCAGTTCTTC CASSFLGGSYNEQFF
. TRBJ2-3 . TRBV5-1 TGCGCCAGCAGCTCGGTAGAGGGATCAGATACGCAGTATTTT CASSSVEGSDTQYF
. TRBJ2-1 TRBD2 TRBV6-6 TGTGCCAGCAGTTACCCGGGACTAGCGGGGCACAATGAGCAGTTCTTC CASSYPGLAGHNEQFF
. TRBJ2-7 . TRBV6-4 TGTGCCAGCAGTGAGTTAGGCGGTGACCTCTACGAGCAGTACTTC CASSELGGDLYEQYF
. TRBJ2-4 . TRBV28 TGTGCCAGCAGTTTTATAGGGGGAGGGCCTGACATTCAGTACTTC CASSFIGGGPDIQYF
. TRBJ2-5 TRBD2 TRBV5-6 TGTGCCAGCAGCTCGGCGACTAGCGGGAGGGCGACCCAGTACTTC CASSSATSGRATQYF
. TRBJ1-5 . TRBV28 TGTGCCAGCAGTTTAAGGAACGGTGATCAGCCCCAGCATTTT CASSLRNGDQPQHF
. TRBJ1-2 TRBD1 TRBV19 TGTGCCAGTAGTATGGGACAGGGGGCCTATGGCTACACCTTC CASSMGQGAYGYTF
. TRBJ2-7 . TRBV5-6 TGTGCCAGCAGCTTGTGGGCGGCCGAGCAGTACTTC CASSLWAAEQYF
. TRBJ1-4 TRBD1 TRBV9 TGTGCCAGCAGCCCAGGGACAGCATTCGAAAAACTGTTTTTT CASSPGTAFEKLFF
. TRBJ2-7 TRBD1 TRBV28 TGTGCCAGCAGTACCTTAGGACAGGGGGCTCGATTCTACGAGCAGTACTTC CASSTLGQGARFYEQYF
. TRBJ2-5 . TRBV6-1 TGTGCCAGCAATCTAGACAGACTCCTAGAGACCCAGTACTTC CASNLDRLLETQYF
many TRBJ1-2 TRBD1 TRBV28 TGTGCCAGCAGTCCGCCCCCGACAGGGGGCCTCTATGGCTACACCTTC CASSPPPTGGLYGYTF
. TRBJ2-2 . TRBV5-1 TGCGCCAGCAGCCGAGGCCCTAGTGACGGGACCGGGGAGCTGTTTTTT CASSRGPSDGTGELFF
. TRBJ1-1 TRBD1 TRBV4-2 TGTGCCAGCAGCCAAGACCTTACGGCAGGGGGCACTGAAGCTTTCTTT CASSQDLTAGGTEAFF
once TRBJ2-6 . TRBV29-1 TGCAGCGTAGGCTTGGAGGGCTCTGGGGCCAACGTCCTGACTTTC CSVGLEGSGANVLTF
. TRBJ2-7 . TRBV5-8 TGTGCCAGCAGCCGGCGGGATGGCTCCTACGAGCAGTACTTC CASSRRDGSYEQYF